These 28 T cell receptor beta chains were sequenced from one sample in a study of T cell repertoires in cytomegalovirus infection. TCRdb re-called the reads with MiXCR, one entry per CDR3 protein. This sample has 450,000 to 550,000 distinct CDR3 sequences, with roughly 43% found just once. Their target antigens are unknown. The material was cultured PBMCs, obtained from culture after CMV antigen stimulation. These receptors originate from a human donor in good health (CMV status not recorded). Some clones in this sample may be carry-over from other donors' samples.

As DNA, the CDR3 is TGTGCCATTCGGGACAGCAGCACTGAAGCTTTCTTT. Translating it yields CAIRDSSTEAFF. The genes are TRBV10-3 and TRBJ1-1; 7 nucleotides line up with TRBD1. V lost 9 bases, J lost 4 bases, and 5 bases stayed unmatched. This CDR3 is built from 12 residues. Germline V lookup: CDR1 ENHRY, CDR2 SYGVKD.

This clonotype turned up a few times. The chain couples TRBV5-6 to TRBJ2-3; D gene unclear. The V end lost 4 bases, the J end lost 4 bases, and 16 bases lay between the germline ends. Germline V gene data show CDR1 as SGHDT and CDR2 as YYEEEE. This CDR3 is built from 15 residues. The CDR3, as DNA: TGTGCCAGCAGCCCCCCGGCCCCCGGGCCAGATACGCAGTATTTT. Protein: CASSPPAPGPDTQYF. Drawing the rest from reference TRBV5-6 and TRBJ2-3, the complete variable domain is DAGVTQSPTHLIKTRGQQVTLRCSPKSGHDTVSWYQQALGQGPQFIFQYYEEEERQRGNFPDRFSGHQFPNYSSELNVNALLLGDSALYLCASSPPAPGPDTQYFGPGTRLTVL.

This sequence joins TRBV11-2 and TRBJ2-7; D possibly matches TRBD1 or TRBD2 (6 bases each). Germline V gives CDR1 SGHAT, CDR2 FQNNGV. V lost 7 bases and J 0 bases, leaving 16 bases between the germline ends. This CDR3 has 15 residues. The CDR3 protein is CASTWGAVASYEQYF. The CDR3 DNA reads TGTGCCAGCACCTGGGGGGCAGTCGCCTCCTACGAGCAGTACTTC. Full variable domain (remainder filled in from reference TRBV11-2 and TRBJ2-7): EAGVAQSPRYKIIEKRQSVAFWCNPISGHATLYWYQQILGQGPKLLIQFQNNGVVDDSQLPKDRFSAERLKGVDSTLKIQPAKLEDSAVYLCASTWGAVASYEQYFGPGTRLTVT.

The chain employs TRBV28 and TRBJ2-2; D is undetermined. Trimming cost V 5 bases and J 0 bases, with 19 bases left between them. CDR3 size: 18 residues. Germline loops: CDR1 MDHEN, CDR2 SYDVKM. In nucleotides, the CDR3 is TGTGCCAGCAGTATCCCGCGCGACCGACCAGCGAACACCGGGGAGCTGTTTTTT. Translation: CASSIPRDRPANTGELFF. The entire variable domain, with the rest obtained from reference TRBV28 and TRBJ2-2, is as follows: DVKVTQSSRYLVKRTGEKVFLECVQDMDHENMFWYRQDPGLGLRLIYFSYDVKMKEKGDIPEGYSVSREKKERFSLILESASTNQTSMYLCASSIPRDRPANTGELFFGEGSRLTVL.

The chain joins TRBV18 to TRBJ1-2; no firm D call. Germline V gene lookup returns CDR1 KGHSH and CDR2 LQKENI. The CDR3 length is 14 residues. Between the trimmed V and J ends, which lost 4 bases and 1 base, there was a span of 10 bases. CDR3 nucleotides: TGTGCCAGCTCACGAGACCGGATTAACTATGGCTACACCTTC. Its protein is CASSRDRINYGYTF.

The chain carries TRBV24-1 and TRBJ2-7; tentatively, D is TRBD1 or TRBD2 (5 bases each). The CDR3 totals 13 residues. Germline V CDR1 and CDR2: KGHDR, SFDVKD. Deletions cut 3 bases from V and 5 bases from J, with 10 bases between. The CDR3 DNA follows: TGTGCCACCAGTGATGGGACCACCCACGAGCAGTACTTC. It yields the protein CATSDGTTHEQYF.

The rearrangement uses TRBV10-3 and TRBJ1-5, with D perhaps matching TRBD1 (5 bases). Germline loops: CDR1 ENHRY, CDR2 SYGVKD. This CDR3 comprises 16 residues. With 4 bases removed from V and 1 base from J, the gap between germline ends came to 14 bases. CDR3 DNA: TGTGCCATCAGTGGGGGACCCGCAGAGAGCAATCAGCCCCAGCATTTT. Its translation is CAISGGPAESNQPQHF.

This clonotype was observed a few times. The J gene is TRBJ2-3, the V gene TRBV5-4; 14 bases fit TRBD2. The CDR3 loop spans 15 amino acids. Per germline, CDR1 SGHNT and CDR2 YYREEE (reference sequence). V lost 0 bases to trimming and J lost 12 bases; unmatched junction nucleotides: 6. The CDR3 sequence is CASSLAGLAGGTQYF. DNA for the CDR3: TGTGCCAGCAGCTTGGCCGGACTAGCGGGGGGTACCCAGTATTTT.

This sequence joins TRBV12-3 or TRBV12-4 and TRBJ2-1; possible D gene TRBD2, 6 bases. Trimming removed 3 bases at V and 8 bases at J, with 14 bases between. The CDR3 is 14 residues long. The CDR3 nucleotides read TGTGCCAGCAGTTTGTTACCGCCGGGGGATGAGCAGTTCTTC. Protein sequence: CASSLLPPGDEQFF.

The rearrangement uses TRBV5-6 and TRBJ1-1, with 9 bases aligning to TRBD1. Trimming cost V 4 bases and J 11 bases; bases outside gene matches: 12. Germline CDR1 is SGHDT and CDR2 is YYEEEE. The CDR3 is made up of 14 amino acids. CDR3: CASSGQGFQKLAFF. The DNA of the CDR3 is TGTGCCAGCAGCGGACAGGGGTTCCAAAAATTGGCTTTCTTT.

V is TRBV5-1 and J is TRBJ2-2, with no clear D. Germline assignment: CDR1 SGHRS and CDR2 YFSETQ. The V and J ends lost 5 bases and 0 bases respectively, with 5 bases between them. CDR3 length: 13 amino acids. The CDR3 nucleotides are TGCGCCAGCAGTAAGGCGAACACCGGGGAGCTGTTTTTT. Encoded protein: CASSKANTGELFF.

The V and J genes are TRBV12-3 or TRBV12-4 and TRBJ1-1, with D perhaps TRBD1 (5 bases). Trimming pared 7 bases from V and 10 bases from J, leaving 16 bases between. This CDR3 has 12 amino acids. DNA for the CDR3: TGTGCCAGCACCCAGGGCCATAGAAGAGCTTTCTTT. Translated: CASTQGHRRAFF.

This clonotype turned up a few times. J is TRBJ2-7 and V is TRBV7-2; TRBD2 might be the D (6 bases). The CDR3 is 15 residues long. V lost 5 bases and J lost 3, with 17 bases in between. Germline lookup yields CDR1 SGHTA and CDR2 FQGNSA. As DNA, the CDR3 is TGTGCCAGCAGCCCAGGAGGGACGGTGTACTACGAGCAGTACTTC. Translation: CASSPGGTVYYEQYF.

This chain links TRBV7-2 with TRBJ2-3; the D gene is possibly TRBD2 (7 bases). Looked up from germline, CDR1 is SGHTA and CDR2 is FQGNSA. The CDR3 is made up of 15 amino acids. The V and J ends lost 1 base and 6 bases respectively, with 14 bases between them. The CDR3 region has the DNA TGTGCCAGCAGCTTAGAAGTAGGGAGGGGGGATACGCAGTATTTT. Its protein is CASSLEVGRGDTQYF.

This clonotype was observed a single time. V gene TRBV24-1 combines with J gene TRBJ2-3, with D possibly being TRBD1 or TRBD2 (5 bases each). V was clipped by 3 bases and J by 4 bases, with 13 bases between them. There are 15 residues in the CDR3. Germline V gene sequence: CDR1 KGHDR, CDR2 SFDVKD. CDR3 in DNA: TGTGCCACCAGTGATCCCAGGGATAGCGCAGATACGCAGTATTTT. Its translation is CATSDPRDSADTQYF.

This clonotype has just a few counts. The chain carries TRBV29-1 and TRBJ1-1, with D maybe TRBD1 (6 bases). V dropped 3 bases and J dropped 5 bases, with 10 bases sitting between them. The V gene's germline CDR1 is SQVTM and CDR2 ANQGSEA. The CDR3 is 12 amino acids. CDR3 loop: CSVDRGGTEAFF. CDR3 sequence (DNA): TGCAGCGTTGACAGGGGTGGGACTGAAGCTTTCTTT.

V gene TRBV7-4 combines with J gene TRBJ1-2, with D possibly TRBD1 on 5 matching bases. Trimming cost V 4 bases and J 4 bases, with 16 bases left between them. The length of the CDR3 is 15 residues. The germline V gene encodes CDR1 SGHVT and CDR2 SQSDAQ. The CDR3 region has the DNA TGTGCCAGCAGCTCCTGGGGCCCCGGGGGCTATGGCTACACCTTC. As protein: CASSSWGPGGYGYTF.

This clonotype was recorded only once. The V and J genes are TRBV7-4 and TRBJ2-4; 9 nucleotides match TRBD1. CDR1 is SGHVT, CDR2 SQSDAQ, per germline. V was clipped by 4 bases and J by 7 bases; unmatched bases: 5. This CDR3 region has 14 residues. CDR3 nucleotides: TGTGCCAGCAGCTCCTTACAGGGGGCGAACATTCAGTACTTC. Its protein is CASSSLQGANIQYF.

The chain carries TRBV7-2 and TRBJ2-1; 9 bases are shared with TRBD1. The germline gives CDR1 SGHTA, CDR2 FQGNSA. CDR3 length: 14 residues. Germline trimming cut 3 bases from V and 10 bases from J; bases unmatched to any gene: 7. This CDR3 is CASSLRQGVGEQFF. CDR3 sequence (DNA): TGTGCCAGCAGCTTGAGACAGGGGGTAGGGGAGCAGTTCTTC.

The table lists this clonotype with a few counts. V usage is TRBV10-3 and J usage is TRBJ1-1; D possibly corresponds to TRBD1 (5 bases). Trimming removed 0 bases from V and 7 bases from J, with 15 bases in between. The CDR3 spans 15 residues. Germline V CDR1 and CDR2: ENHRY, SYGVKD. The chain's CDR3 is CAISESMGGEGEAFF. The DNA for the CDR3 is TGTGCCATCAGTGAGTCGATGGGAGGGGAGGGTGAAGCTTTCTTT.

In this sample, this clonotype turned up a few times. The CDR3 protein is CASRRGTYSYEQYF. CDR3 sequence (DNA): TGTGCCAGCAGGCGGGGGACATACTCCTACGAGCAGTACTTC. This rearrangement joins TRBV12-3 or TRBV12-4 to TRBJ2-7, with D possibly TRBD2 on 7 matching bases. V shed 6 bases and J shed 0 bases, with 12 bases lying between them. The CDR3 is made up of 14 amino acids.

V is TRBV7-2 and J is TRBJ2-1; D ambiguous. V dropped 6 bases and J dropped 5 bases, with 11 bases sitting between them. The CDR3 has 13 amino acids. Germline V gene data show CDR1 as SGHTA and CDR2 as FQGNSA. CDR3: CASSQGSDNEQFF. CDR3 nucleotides: TGTGCCAGCAGTCAAGGGTCGGACAATGAGCAGTTCTTC.

This sequence joins TRBV3-1 and TRBJ1-1; perhaps TRBD1 as D (6 bases). Germline assignment: CDR1 LGHDT and CDR2 YNNKEL (reference sequence). The V end lost 7 bases, the J end lost 1 base, and 19 bases lay between the germline ends. The CDR3 is 16 amino acids. CDR3 in DNA: TGTGCCAGCACGCCAGGGGAGGCGAGGGGGAACACTGAAGCTTTCTTT. As protein: CASTPGEARGNTEAFF.

In this sample, this clonotype turned up many times. The CDR3 region has the DNA TGTGCCAGCAGCTTAACCTCTCCGGATACGCAGTATTTT. It translates to CASSLTSPDTQYF. The rearrangement uses TRBV7-2 and TRBJ2-3; no reliable D call. There are 13 residues in the CDR3. Per germline, CDR1 SGHTA and CDR2 FQGNSA. V lost 2 bases and J lost 6, with 9 bases in between. Full variable domain (missing parts from reference TRBV7-2 and TRBJ2-3): GAGVSQSPSNKVTEKGKDVELRCDPISGHTALYWYRQSLGQGLEFLIYFQGNSAPDKSGLPSDRFSAERTGGSVSTLTIQRTQQEDSAVYLCASSLTSPDTQYFGPGTRLTVL.

This clonotype has a single count. This chain joins TRBV2 and TRBJ2-7; D uncertain. Between the trimmed V and J ends, which lost 7 bases and 2 bases, there was a span of 9 bases. This CDR3 is 12 amino acids long. The germline V gene has CDR1 SNHLY and CDR2 FYNNEI. The CDR3 reads CASMGGAYEQYF. The CDR3 DNA reads as TGTGCCAGCATGGGCGGAGCCTACGAGCAGTACTTC.

This clonotype was detected a few times. This rearrangement joins TRBV7-2 to TRBJ2-3; D is possibly TRBD2 (6 bases). This CDR3 comprises 14 residues. Trimming left V 6 bases short and J 6 bases short, with 16 bases between. Germline assignment: CDR1 SGHTA and CDR2 FQGNSA. CDR3 in amino acids: CASRPGLGGDTQYF. The CDR3 DNA sequence: TGTGCCAGCAGACCCGGTCTAGGAGGGGATACGCAGTATTTT.

The chain employs TRBV7-8 and TRBJ2-3; the D is unclear. The CDR3 is 13 residues long. The V end was cut by 0 bases, the J end by 10 bases, with 11 bases between. Per germline, CDR1 SGHVS and CDR2 FQNEAQ. The DNA for the CDR3 is TGTGCCAGCAGCTTAGCTTCCGATCGCGCGCAGTATTTT. This translates into CASSLASDRAQYF. Full variable domain (missing parts from reference TRBV7-8 and TRBJ2-3): GAGVSQSPRYKVAKRGQDVALRCDPISGHVSLFWYQQALGQGPEFLTYFQNEAQLDKSGLPSDRFFAERPEGSVSTLKIQRTQQEDSAVYLCASSLASDRAQYFGPGTRLTVL.

This chain links TRBV12-5 with TRBJ2-6; TRBD1 or TRBD2 may be the D gene (5 bases each). Germline CDR1 LGHNT, CDR2 FRNRAP. The ends were cut back, 2 bases at V and 1 base at J, with 15 bases in the middle. The length of the CDR3 is 18 residues. CDR3 DNA sequence: TGTGCTAGTGGTTTGATCCGGGACGGAGAGTCTGGGGCCAACGTCCTGACTTTC. Its translation: CASGLIRDGESGANVLTF.